The rows below give T cell receptor beta chains drawn from one sample of a study of shared clonotypes between healthy human individuals. Generated by immunoSEQ multiplex PCR, the TCRdb table keeps only in-frame clones and is missing some. The sample gives 950,000 to 1,100,000 clones, approximately 68% of which show up once; nearly 1.5% is in the top ten. The sample consisted of memory CD4+ T cells sorted from blood. The receptors derive from a man aged 18-30 years in good health. Both conserved end residues are part of each CDR3. Each record gives: CDR3 DNA, CDR3 protein, clone size, D gene, J gene, V gene. A D gene is named only where the DNA matches it firmly. Size is omitted from some rows. Given values are once, few, many or a class for expanded clones.

CDR3 DNA: TGTGCCAGCAGTTCCCTTTTAGGTCGCGGGAGTTTGTTGGAGACCCAGTACTTC
CDR3 protein: CASSSLLGRGSLLETQYF
clone size: once
D gene: TRBD2
J gene: TRBJ2-5
V gene: TRBV28

CDR3 DNA: TGTGCCAGCAGTTACTCGGGCACCATATATTTT
CDR3 protein: CASSYSGTIYF
clone size: -
D gene: -
J gene: TRBJ1-3
V gene: TRBV6-5

CDR3 DNA: TGTGACTCTAAAAGGCCCCAGCCCCAGCATTTT
CDR3 protein: CDSKRPQPQHF
clone size: -
D gene: -
J gene: TRBJ1-5
V gene: TRBV5-3

CDR3 DNA: TGTGCCATCAGTGAACGACCCCTCTCTGAGCAGTTCTTC
CDR3 protein: CAISERPLSEQFF
clone size: -
D gene: -
J gene: TRBJ2-1
V gene: TRBV10-3

CDR3 DNA: TGCAGCGTTGCCAGGGGGGAGACCCAGTACTTC
CDR3 protein: CSVARGETQYF
clone size: few
D gene: TRBD1
J gene: TRBJ2-5
V gene: TRBV29-1

CDR3 DNA: TGTGCCAGCAGCCGCTACGCGAATTCGGGGGGCGAGCAGTACTTC
CDR3 protein: CASSRYANSGGEQYF
clone size: few
D gene: TRBD2
J gene: TRBJ2-7
V gene: TRBV7-8

CDR3 DNA: TGTGCCAGCAGCTTGGCAGGTTATGGGGGCTACGAGCAGTACTTC
CDR3 protein: CASSLAGYGGYEQYF
clone size: -
D gene: -
J gene: TRBJ2-7
V gene: TRBV5-6

CDR3 DNA: TGTGCCAGCAGGGCTTTCAGGGAGGGCACTGAAGCTTTCTTT
CDR3 protein: CASRAFREGTEAFF
clone size: -
D gene: -
J gene: TRBJ1-1
V gene: TRBV6-1

CDR3 DNA: TGTGCCAGCAGCTTAGGTTTAACGACAGGGGTTGCGGAGACCCAGTACTTC
CDR3 protein: CASSLGLTTGVAETQYF
clone size: once
D gene: TRBD1
J gene: TRBJ2-5
V gene: TRBV11-2

CDR3 DNA: TGTGCCAGCAGCCCGGGAACAGGGGGCGCCGGCACTGAAGCTTTCTTT
CDR3 protein: CASSPGTGGAGTEAFF
clone size: -
D gene: TRBD1
J gene: TRBJ1-1
V gene: TRBV5-4

CDR3 DNA: TGTGCCAGCAGCGTGACTAGCGGGGCATACTACGAGCAGTACTTC
CDR3 protein: CASSVTSGAYYEQYF
clone size: -
D gene: TRBD2
J gene: TRBJ2-7
V gene: TRBV5-4

CDR3 DNA: TGCGCCAGCCCGTTGGGGCCCATGGCGAATGGGACTGAAGCTTTCTTT
CDR3 protein: CASPLGPMANGTEAFF
clone size: -
D gene: -
J gene: TRBJ1-1
V gene: TRBV10-1

CDR3 DNA: TGTGCCAGCAGCAACAGGGGACAGGGGATCACAGATACGCAGTATTTT
CDR3 protein: CASSNRGQGITDTQYF
clone size: -
D gene: TRBD1
J gene: TRBJ2-3
V gene: TRBV7-2

CDR3 DNA: TGTGCCAGCAGTTACAAAGGTCTCTATGGCTACACCTTC
CDR3 protein: CASSYKGLYGYTF
clone size: -
D gene: -
J gene: TRBJ1-2
V gene: TRBV6-5